These 3 T cell receptor beta chains were sequenced from one sample in a study of shared clonotypes between healthy human individuals. Positively selected for CCR7, the CD45RO-negative cells used as naive CD8 cells excluded terminally differentiated effector memory CD45RA+ cells. The table came from immunoSEQ multiplex PCR; TCRdb's copy has only in-frame clones and leaves some out. The sample lists millions of clones, about 95% occurring once. Sequenced sample: naive CD8+ T cells sorted from blood. These receptors all come from a man younger than 35 in good health.

As regards this clone: A read error may produce the germline difference seen at one junction end. The gene calls are TRBV7-7 and TRBJ2-7; the D gene is possibly TRBD1 (5 bases). This CDR3 contains 15 residues. CDR1 is SSHAT, CDR2 FNYEAQ, per germline (reference sequence). CDR3 sequence (DNA): TGTGCTAGCAGCTTAGGAGACAGCCCAGCCTACGAGCAGTACTTC. As protein: CASSLGDSPAYEQYF. Together with reference TRBV7-7 and TRBJ2-7, the CDR3 gives the full variable domain: GAGVSQSPRYKVTKRGQDVTLRCDPISSHATLYWYQQALGQGPEFLTYFNYEAQPDKSGLPSDRFSAERPEGSISTLTIQRTEQRDSAMYRCASSLGDSPAYEQYFGPGTRLTVT.

The V gene is TRBV7-9, the J gene TRBJ1-1; 7 bases map to TRBD1. The CDR3 is 14 residues long. V gave up 5 bases and J gave up 5 bases; unmatched junction bases: 8. The germline V gene encodes CDR1 SEHNR and CDR2 FQNEAQ (reference sequence). CDR3 in DNA: TGTGCCAGCAGCAGTCCGGGACAGAGAACTGAAGCTTTCTTT. The encoded protein is CASSSPGQRTEAFF.

The rearrangement links TRBV6-6 to TRBJ2-3; D not certain. This CDR3 has 14 amino acids. V was trimmed by 0 bases and J by 4 bases, leaving 8 bases between them. Per germline, CDR1 MNHNY and CDR2 SVGAGI (reference sequence). DNA of the CDR3: TGTGCCAGCAGTTACTCGGAACGTTCAGATACGCAGTATTTT. Translated, it gives CASSYSERSDTQYF.